Listed below are T cell receptor beta chains from one sample, sequenced in a study of blood T cell repertoires in COVID-19. The data were produced by immunoSEQ multiplex PCR, yet TCRdb's version contains in-frame clones alone and is incomplete. The data show about 62,000 clones, 85% to 90% seen once. What was sequenced was peripheral blood. These receptors all come from a woman aged 55-69 years with acute or convalescent COVID-19. The CDR3 runs from the conserved cysteine through the conserved F or W. The D gene is left open where the match is weak. Some rows mark clone size as missing; the rest say once, few, many or name a class of expanded clone.

CASSSGTAGGDTQYF	TGCGCCAGCAGCTCTGGGACAGCGGGTGGAGATACGCAGTATTTT	TRBJ2-3	-	TRBV5-1	-
CASSYISAGGYTF	TGTGCCAGCAGTTACATCTCGGCGGGGGGCTACACCTTC	TRBJ1-2	-	TRBV6-5	-
CASSLKTAAMNTEAFF	TGTGCCAGCAGCTTGAAAACTGCCGCCATGAACACTGAAGCTTTCTTT	TRBJ1-1	-	TRBV5-4	-
CASSLLAGGRADTQYF	TGTGCCAGCAGTTTACTAGCGGGAGGTAGGGCAGATACGCAGTATTTT	TRBJ2-3	TRBD2	TRBV6-5	once
CASRPSASTDTQYF	TGTGCCAGCAGACCTAGCGCTAGCACAGATACGCAGTATTTT	TRBJ2-3	-	TRBV11-2	-
CASSEWTGYTF	TGTGCCAGCAGTGAATGGACAGGCTACACCTTC	TRBJ1-2	-	TRBV6-1	-
CASSIVRGTEAFF	TGTGCCAGTAGTATAGTCCGAGGGACTGAAGCTTTCTTT	TRBJ1-1	-	TRBV19	-
CASSLSGGFGNQPQHF	TGTGCCAGCAGCTTGTCGGGGGGTTTTGGCAATCAGCCCCAGCATTTT	TRBJ1-5	-	TRBV5-5	few
CASRSGLAKGRTDTQYF	TGTGCCAGCAGATCGGGACTAGCTAAGGGGCGCACAGATACGCAGTATTTT	TRBJ2-3	TRBD2	TRBV2	few
CASSLVWGANTGELFF	TGTGCCAGCAGCTTAGTATGGGGCGCGAACACCGGGGAGCTGTTTTTT	TRBJ2-2	-	TRBV7-2	-
CASSLINGYGYTF	TGTGCCAGCAGCTTAATTAACGGCTATGGCTACACCTTC	TRBJ1-2	-	TRBV7-9	few
CATSDFTDTQYF	TGTGCCACCAGTGACTTCACAGATACGCAGTATTTT	TRBJ2-3	-	TRBV24-1	-
CASGSSGANVLTF	TGTGCTAGTGGTTCATCTGGGGCCAACGTCCTGACTTTC	TRBJ2-6	-	TRBV12-5	-
CASSLGGASGNTIYF	TGTGCCAGCAGCTTGGGTGGGGCCTCTGGAAACACCATATATTTT	TRBJ1-3	-	TRBV5-5	-
CSVTSGGANQPQHF	TGCAGCGTGACCTCGGGGGGCGCCAATCAGCCCCAGCATTTT	TRBJ1-5	-	TRBV29-1	once
CASRDGGANSAFF	TGTGCCAGTAGAGATGGAGGAGCAAATTCAGCTTTCTTT	TRBJ1-1	-	TRBV15	-
CASSLGRERVTDTQYF	TGTGCCAGCAGCTTAGGCCGGGAACGGGTGACAGATACGCAGTATTTT	TRBJ2-3	-	TRBV11-3	-
CASSPDRNYGYTF	TGCGCCAGCAGCCCTGACAGAAACTATGGCTACACCTTC	TRBJ1-2	-	TRBV5-1	-
CASSVALAGGRGLTGELFF	TGTGCCAGCAGCGTAGCTTTAGCAGGGGGCCGGGGACTCACCGGGGAGCTGTTTTTT	TRBJ2-2	TRBD1	TRBV9	-
CASSSASAVEQFF	TGCGCCAGCAGCTCAGCTAGCGCGGTTGAGCAGTTCTTC	TRBJ2-1	-	TRBV5-1	-
CASSVDRNFNYGYTF	TGTGCCAGCAGCGTGGACAGGAACTTTAACTATGGCTACACCTTC	TRBJ1-2	TRBD1	TRBV5-4	-
CASSPRLGQGRGQPQHF	TGTGCCAGCAGTCCCCGTTTAGGACAGGGAAGGGGACAGCCCCAGCATTTT	TRBJ1-5	TRBD1	TRBV6-6	-
CASSYSSGAYNEQFF	TGTGCCAGCAGTTACTCTAGCGGAGCGTACAATGAGCAGTTCTTC	TRBJ2-1	-	TRBV6-2/TRBV6-3	-
CASSTGGGQPQHF	TGTGCCAGCAGTACAGGGGGAGGACAGCCCCAGCATTTT	TRBJ1-5	TRBD1	TRBV28	-
CAMRDTQYF	TGTGCGATGAGAGATACGCAGTATTTT	TRBJ2-3	-	TRBV21-1	-
CASGRTGGNQPQHF	TGTGCCAGCGGCAGGACAGGGGGCAATCAGCCCCAGCATTTT	TRBJ1-5	TRBD1	TRBV2	-
CASSLGGAGNTIYF	TGTGCCAGCAGTTTAGGGGGGGCTGGAAACACCATATATTTT	TRBJ1-3	-	TRBV28	-
CASSEAPTEQETQYF	TGTGCCAGCAGTGAAGCCCCCACCGAGCAAGAGACCCAGTACTTC	TRBJ2-5	-	TRBV6-1	-
CASSLSDRSGGYTF	TGTGCCAGCAGTTTATCTGACAGGTCTGGTGGCTACACCTTC	TRBJ1-2	-	TRBV28	-
CASSYSAGSIYNEQFF	TGTGCCAGCAGTTACTCTGCCGGGAGCATATACAATGAGCAGTTCTTC	TRBJ2-1	-	TRBV6-2/TRBV6-3	-
CASSSTGMDTGELFF	TGCGCCAGCAGCTCCACAGGGATGGACACCGGGGAGCTGTTTTTT	TRBJ2-2	-	TRBV5-1	-